These 3 T cell receptor beta chains were all obtained from the same sample, sequenced in a study of a mutant IDH1 vaccine in newly diagnosed glioma. Their specific antigens are unknown. Time point given: week 23, last vaccination. The study gave 300 ug of mutant IDH1 20-mer peptide per vaccine dose, with topical imiquimod. The repertoire was sequenced with immunoSEQ multiplex PCR; TCRdb's copy has only in-frame clones and lacks some. The sample has 65,000 or so clones, 70% to 90% seen once. This specimen consisted of PBMCs, obtained from a glioma patient whose treatment included an IDH1 peptide vaccine. The receptor source for this set is a man younger than 45 with glioma.

J is TRBJ1-1 and V is TRBV5-5; maybe TRBD1 (5 bases). The CDR3 has 13 residues. V lost 0 bases to trimming and J lost 5 bases, with 8 bases between them. The germline gives CDR1 SGHKS, CDR2 YYEKEE (reference sequence). The CDR3 spells CASSLGKGTEAFF. In DNA, the CDR3 is TGTGCCAGCAGCTTGGGGAAGGGGACTGAAGCTTTCTTT.

The chain recombines TRBV10-1 with TRBJ2-2; a possible D gene is TRBD2 (5 bases). The length of the CDR3 is 17 residues. The germline V gene encodes CDR1 WNHNN and CDR2 SYGVQD (reference sequence). Trimming took 6 bases from V and 4 from J, leaving 21 bases between them. The CDR3 is CASSRKTGSTTTGELFF. The CDR3 DNA reads as TGCGCCAGCAGCCGAAAGACGGGATCCACTACCACCGGGGAGCTGTTTTTT.

J is TRBJ2-7 and V is TRBV19, with TRBD1 matching 12 bases. The germline V gene encodes CDR1 LNHDA and CDR2 SQIVND (reference sequence). The V and J ends lost 7 bases and 5 bases, in that order; junction bases with no gene match: 9. The CDR3 spans 15 residues. CDR3 protein: CASMGFGTGGNEQYF. The CDR3 DNA follows: TGTGCCAGTATGGGTTTTGGGACAGGGGGCAACGAGCAGTACTTC.